Sequencing of this T cell receptor (beta chain) was carried out in a study of molecular identifiers for immune sequencing clone quantification. Study-level points and caveats: Spiked Jurkat TCR RNA equivalent to one cell reportedly surfaced among 900,000 to 1,000,000 naive cells.

This clonotype was observed a few times. The antigen is undetermined. TCRdb independently ran MiXCR on the PCR reads; one entry per CDR3 protein. The table lists around 470,000 distinct CDR3 sequences, around 23% of them singletons, with around 0.76% in the top ten. From germline, CDR1 is MNHNS and CDR2 SASEGT. The V and J ends lost 3 bases and 3 bases respectively, with 18 bases between them. This CDR3 contains 16 residues. What was sequenced was naive CD8+ T cells from blood, with Jurkat cell RNA spiked in. Subset given: FACS-sorted CD8+CD4-CCR7+CD45RA+ naive T cells. This clonotype originated in a human donor in good health. Some libraries in this study had Jurkat cell RNA spiked in. The chain uses TRBV6-1 and TRBJ2-7, with D maybe TRBD1 (6 bases). CDR3 protein: CASSDYRQTGFYEQYF. The CDR3 nucleotides read TGTGCCAGCAGTGATTACCGGCAGACAGGATTCTACGAGCAGTACTTC.